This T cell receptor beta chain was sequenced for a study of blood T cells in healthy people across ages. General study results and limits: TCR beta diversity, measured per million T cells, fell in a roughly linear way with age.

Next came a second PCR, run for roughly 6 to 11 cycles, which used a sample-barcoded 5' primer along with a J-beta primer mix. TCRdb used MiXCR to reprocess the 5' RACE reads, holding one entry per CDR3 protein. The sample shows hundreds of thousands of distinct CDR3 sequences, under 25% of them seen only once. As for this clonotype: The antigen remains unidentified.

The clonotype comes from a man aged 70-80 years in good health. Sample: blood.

CDR3 in DNA: TGCGCCAGCAGCCTGCGGACAATGTCCTACAATGAGCAGTTCTTC. Translation: CASSLRTMSYNEQFF. The chain employs TRBV4-1 and TRBJ2-1; a possible D gene is TRBD1 (5 bases). The length of the CDR3 is 15 residues. Germline CDR1 is MGHRA and CDR2 is YSYEKL. V lost 4 bases and J lost 1, with 11 bases in between.